This TCR beta chain was obtained from a study of response to subunit inactivated influenza vaccine. Findings and caveats of the study: Only a handful of new T cells, the authors suggested, are recruited with each seasonal influenza vaccination.

With regard to this clonotype: Its specificity is not known.

TCRdb analysed the RT-PCR reads with MiXCR anew, one entry per CDR3 protein. Found here are 650,000 to 800,000 distinct CDR3 sequences, approximately 14% of them singletons; the top ten hold 5.5% to 7%. The sequencing here drew on PBMCs from blood, taken 14 days before vaccination. The clonotype comes from a man aged 50 to 59 who received an inactivated influenza vaccine.

The CDR3 loop reads CSVRGADRETQYF. DNA for the CDR3: TGCAGCGTCAGGGGGGCCGACCGAGAGACCCAGTACTTC. The chain joins TRBV29-1 to TRBJ2-5; a possible D gene is TRBD1 (7 bases). The CDR3 is 13 amino acids. The V end lost 6 bases, the J end lost 4 bases, and 15 bases lay between the germline ends. Germline V gene data show CDR1 as SQVTM and CDR2 as ANQGSEA.